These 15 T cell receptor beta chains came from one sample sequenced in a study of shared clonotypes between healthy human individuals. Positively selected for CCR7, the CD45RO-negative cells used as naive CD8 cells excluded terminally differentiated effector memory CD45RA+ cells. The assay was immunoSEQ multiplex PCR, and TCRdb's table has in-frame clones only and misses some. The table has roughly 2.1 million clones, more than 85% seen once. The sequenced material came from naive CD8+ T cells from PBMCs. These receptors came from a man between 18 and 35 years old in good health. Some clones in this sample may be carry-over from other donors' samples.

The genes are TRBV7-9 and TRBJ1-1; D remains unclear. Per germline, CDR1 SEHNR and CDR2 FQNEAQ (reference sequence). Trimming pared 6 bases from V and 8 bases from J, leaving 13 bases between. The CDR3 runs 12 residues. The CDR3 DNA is TGTGCCAGCAGAACGGACTCTACAGAAGCTTTCTTT. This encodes CASRTDSTEAFF. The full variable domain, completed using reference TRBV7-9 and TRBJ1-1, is DTGVSQNPRHKITKRGQNVTFRCDPISEHNRLYWYRQTLGQGPEFLTYFQNEAQLEKSRLLSDRFSAERPKGSFSTLEIQRTEQGDSAMYLCASRTDSTEAFFGQGTRLTVV.

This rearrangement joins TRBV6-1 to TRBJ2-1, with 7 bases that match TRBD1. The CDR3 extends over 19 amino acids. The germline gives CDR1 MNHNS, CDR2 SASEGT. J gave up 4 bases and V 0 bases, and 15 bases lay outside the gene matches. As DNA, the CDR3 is TGTGCCAGCAGTGAAGCGCTTCGAGTGGGGGACAGAGGATACAATGAGCAGTTCTTC. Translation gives CASSEALRVGDRGYNEQFF.

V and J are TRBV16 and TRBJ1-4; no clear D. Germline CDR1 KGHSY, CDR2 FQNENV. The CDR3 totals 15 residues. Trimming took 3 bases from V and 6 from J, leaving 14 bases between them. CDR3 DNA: TGTGCCAGCAGCCAGGGATTGGGCCCTCATGAAAAACTGTTTTTT. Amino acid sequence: CASSQGLGPHEKLFF.

This CDR3 is CASSQDPLRGDPYEQYF. The CDR3, as DNA: TGTGCCAGCAGCCAAGACCCCCTTCGGGGGGACCCCTACGAGCAGTACTTC. The rearrangement uses TRBV14 and TRBJ2-7; 7 nucleotides align to TRBD2. The CDR3 contains 17 residues. V was pared by 0 bases and J by 2 bases, with 10 bases of the junction left unmatched. The germline V gene encodes CDR1 SGHDN and CDR2 FVKESK.

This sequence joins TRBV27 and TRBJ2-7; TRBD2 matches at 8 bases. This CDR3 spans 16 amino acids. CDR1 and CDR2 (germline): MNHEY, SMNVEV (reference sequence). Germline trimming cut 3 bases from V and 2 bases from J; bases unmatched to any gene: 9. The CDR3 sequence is CASSFLPGGPTYEQYF. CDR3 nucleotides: TGTGCCAGCAGTTTCCTCCCGGGAGGGCCCACCTACGAGCAGTACTTC.

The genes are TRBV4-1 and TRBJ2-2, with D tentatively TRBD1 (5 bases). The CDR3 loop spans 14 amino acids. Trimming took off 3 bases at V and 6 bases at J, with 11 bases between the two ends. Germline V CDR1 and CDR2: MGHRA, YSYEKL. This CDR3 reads CASSQQSGSGELFF. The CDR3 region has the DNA TGCGCCAGCAGCCAGCAATCAGGGTCCGGGGAGCTGTTTTTT.

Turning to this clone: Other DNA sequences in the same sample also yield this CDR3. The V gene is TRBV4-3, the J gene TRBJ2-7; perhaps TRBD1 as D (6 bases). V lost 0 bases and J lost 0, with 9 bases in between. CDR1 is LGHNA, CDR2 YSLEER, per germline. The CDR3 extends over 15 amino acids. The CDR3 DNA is TGCGCCAGCAGCCAAGATACAGGGAGCTCCTACGAGCAGTACTTC. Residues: CASSQDTGSSYEQYF.

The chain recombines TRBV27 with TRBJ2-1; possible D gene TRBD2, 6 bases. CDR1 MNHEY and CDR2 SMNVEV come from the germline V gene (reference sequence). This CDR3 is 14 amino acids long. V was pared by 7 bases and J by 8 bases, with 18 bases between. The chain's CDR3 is CASIPGDNFDEQFF. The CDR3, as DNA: TGTGCCAGCATTCCGGGAGACAACTTCGATGAGCAGTTCTTC.

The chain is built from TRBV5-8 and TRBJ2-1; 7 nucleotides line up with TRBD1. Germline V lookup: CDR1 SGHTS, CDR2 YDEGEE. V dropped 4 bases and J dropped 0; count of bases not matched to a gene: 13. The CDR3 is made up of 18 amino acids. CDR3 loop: CASSPGTAEYFSYNEQFF. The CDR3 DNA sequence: TGTGCCAGCAGCCCGGGGACAGCCGAATACTTCTCCTACAATGAGCAGTTCTTC.

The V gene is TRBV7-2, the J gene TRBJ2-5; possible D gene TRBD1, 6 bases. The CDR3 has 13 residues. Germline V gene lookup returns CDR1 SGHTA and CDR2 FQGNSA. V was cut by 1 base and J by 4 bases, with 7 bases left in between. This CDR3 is CASSLGGPETQYF. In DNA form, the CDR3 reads TGTGCCAGCAGCTTAGGGGGGCCAGAGACCCAGTACTTC.

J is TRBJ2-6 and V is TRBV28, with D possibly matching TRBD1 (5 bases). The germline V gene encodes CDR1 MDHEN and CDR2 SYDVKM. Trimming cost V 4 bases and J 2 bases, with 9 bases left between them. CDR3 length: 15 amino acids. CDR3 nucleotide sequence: TGTGCCAGCAGTTCCCCCAGGGCTGGGGCCAACGTCCTGACTTTC. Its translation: CASSSPRAGANVLTF.

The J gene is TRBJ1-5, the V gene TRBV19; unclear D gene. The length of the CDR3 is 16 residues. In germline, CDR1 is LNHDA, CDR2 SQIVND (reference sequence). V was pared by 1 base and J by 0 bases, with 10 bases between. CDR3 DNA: TGTGCCAGTAGTATAGTAGGGAGATATAGCAATCAGCCCCAGCATTTT. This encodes CASSIVGRYSNQPQHF.

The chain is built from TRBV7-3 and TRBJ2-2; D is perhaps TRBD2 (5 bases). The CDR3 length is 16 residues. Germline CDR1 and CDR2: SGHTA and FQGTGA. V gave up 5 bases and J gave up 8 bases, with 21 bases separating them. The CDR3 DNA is TGTGCCAGCAGCCAGACGCCGAGACCCTGGGAGGGGGAGCTGTTTTTT. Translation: CASSQTPRPWEGELFF.

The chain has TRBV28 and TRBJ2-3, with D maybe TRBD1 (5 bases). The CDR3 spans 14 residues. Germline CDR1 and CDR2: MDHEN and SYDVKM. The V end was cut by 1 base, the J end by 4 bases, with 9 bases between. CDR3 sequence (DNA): TGTGCCAGCAGTTTATTCCAGGGCCCAGATACGCAGTATTTT. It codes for CASSLFQGPDTQYF.

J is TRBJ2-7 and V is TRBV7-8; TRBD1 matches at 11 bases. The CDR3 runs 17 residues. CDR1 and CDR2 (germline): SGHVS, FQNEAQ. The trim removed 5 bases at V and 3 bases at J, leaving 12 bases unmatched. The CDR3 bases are TGTGCCAGCAGCCCAAGGACCCGGGACAGGGGGTACTACGAGCAGTACTTC. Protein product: CASSPRTRDRGYYEQYF.